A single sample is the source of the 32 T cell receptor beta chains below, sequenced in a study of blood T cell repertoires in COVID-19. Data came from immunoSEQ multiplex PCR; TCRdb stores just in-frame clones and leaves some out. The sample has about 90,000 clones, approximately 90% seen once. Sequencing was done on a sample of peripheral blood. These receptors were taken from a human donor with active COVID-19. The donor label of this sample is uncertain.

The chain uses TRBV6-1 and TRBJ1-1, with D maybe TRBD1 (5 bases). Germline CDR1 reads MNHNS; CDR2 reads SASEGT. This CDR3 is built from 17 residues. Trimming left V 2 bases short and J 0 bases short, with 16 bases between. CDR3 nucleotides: TGTGCCAGCAGTGAATACTCCAGGGTGGCCCTGAACACTGAAGCTTTCTTT. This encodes CASSEYSRVALNTEAFF.

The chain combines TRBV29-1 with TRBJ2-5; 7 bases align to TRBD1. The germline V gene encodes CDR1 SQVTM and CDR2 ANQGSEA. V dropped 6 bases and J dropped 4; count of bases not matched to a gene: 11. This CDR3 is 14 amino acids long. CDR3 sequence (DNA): TGCAGCGTATCGCCGACAGGGTTAGGAGAGACCCAGTACTTC. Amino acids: CSVSPTGLGETQYF.

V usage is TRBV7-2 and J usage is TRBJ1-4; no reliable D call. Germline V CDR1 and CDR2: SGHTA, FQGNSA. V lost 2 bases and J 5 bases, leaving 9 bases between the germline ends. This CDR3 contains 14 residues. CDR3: CASSLNRWNEKLFF. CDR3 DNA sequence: TGTGCCAGCAGCTTAAACAGATGGAATGAAAAACTGTTTTTT.

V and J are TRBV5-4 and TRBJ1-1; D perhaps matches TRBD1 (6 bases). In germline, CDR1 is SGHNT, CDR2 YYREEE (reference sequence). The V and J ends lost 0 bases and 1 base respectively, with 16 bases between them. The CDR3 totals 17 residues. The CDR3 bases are TGTGCCAGCAGCTTGGTGGTCGTAGGACAGTCGAACACTGAAGCTTTCTTT. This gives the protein CASSLVVVGQSNTEAFF.

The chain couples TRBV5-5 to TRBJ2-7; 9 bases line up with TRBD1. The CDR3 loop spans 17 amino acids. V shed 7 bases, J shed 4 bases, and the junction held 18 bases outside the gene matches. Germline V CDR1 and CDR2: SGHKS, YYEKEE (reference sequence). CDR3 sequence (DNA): TGTGCCAGCCGACCACGAGTGAGGGACAGGGATTTTTACGAGCAGTACTTC. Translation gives CASRPRVRDRDFYEQYF.

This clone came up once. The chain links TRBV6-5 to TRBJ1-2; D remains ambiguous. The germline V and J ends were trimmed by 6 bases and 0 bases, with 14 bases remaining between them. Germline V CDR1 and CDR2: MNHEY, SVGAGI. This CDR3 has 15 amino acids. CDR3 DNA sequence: TGTGCCAGCAGCCGTACCAATTCGGCTAACTATGGCTACACCTTC. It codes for CASSRTNSANYGYTF.

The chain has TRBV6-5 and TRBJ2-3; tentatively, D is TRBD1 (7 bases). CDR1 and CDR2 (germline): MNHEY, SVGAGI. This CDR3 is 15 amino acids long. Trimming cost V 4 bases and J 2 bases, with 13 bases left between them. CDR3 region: CASSSQGRPTDTQYF. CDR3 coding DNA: TGTGCCAGCAGTTCACAGGGGAGGCCCACAGATACGCAGTATTTT.

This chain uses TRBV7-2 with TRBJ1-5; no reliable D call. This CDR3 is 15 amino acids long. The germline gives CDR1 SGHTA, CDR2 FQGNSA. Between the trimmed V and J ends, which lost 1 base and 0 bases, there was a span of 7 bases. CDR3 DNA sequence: TGTGCCAGCAGCTTAGTGTCAGTTAGCAATCAGCCCCAGCATTTT. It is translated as CASSLVSVSNQPQHF.

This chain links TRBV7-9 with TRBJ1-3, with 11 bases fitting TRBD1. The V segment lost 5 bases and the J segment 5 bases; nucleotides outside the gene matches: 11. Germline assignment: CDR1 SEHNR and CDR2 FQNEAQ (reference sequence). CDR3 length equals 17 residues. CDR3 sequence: CASSTQTGTGGRNTIYF. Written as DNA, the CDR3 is TGTGCCAGCAGCACGCAAACCGGGACAGGGGGTAGAAACACCATATATTTT.

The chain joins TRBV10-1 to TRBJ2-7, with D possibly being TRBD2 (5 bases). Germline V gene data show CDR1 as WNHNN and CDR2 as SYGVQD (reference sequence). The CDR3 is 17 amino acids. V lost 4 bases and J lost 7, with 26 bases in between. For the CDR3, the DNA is TGCGCCAGCAGTGTTCGGCGGCTCGGGATGTCGACGGGTGAGCAGTACTTC. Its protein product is CASSVRRLGMSTGEQYF.

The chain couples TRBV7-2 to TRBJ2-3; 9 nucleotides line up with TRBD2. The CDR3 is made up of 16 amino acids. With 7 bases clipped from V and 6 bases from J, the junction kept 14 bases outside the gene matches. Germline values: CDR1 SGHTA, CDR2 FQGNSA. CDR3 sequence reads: CASIQAGGGAPDTQYF. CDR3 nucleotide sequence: TGTGCCAGCATCCAGGCGGGCGGGGGGGCCCCCGATACGCAGTATTTT.

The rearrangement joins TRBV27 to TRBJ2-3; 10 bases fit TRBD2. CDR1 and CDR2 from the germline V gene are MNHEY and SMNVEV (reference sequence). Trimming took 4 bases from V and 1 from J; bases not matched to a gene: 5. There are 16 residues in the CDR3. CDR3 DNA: TGTGCCAGCAGTTCACTCCTAGCGGGGGGCACAGATACGCAGTATTTT. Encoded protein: CASSSLLAGGTDTQYF.

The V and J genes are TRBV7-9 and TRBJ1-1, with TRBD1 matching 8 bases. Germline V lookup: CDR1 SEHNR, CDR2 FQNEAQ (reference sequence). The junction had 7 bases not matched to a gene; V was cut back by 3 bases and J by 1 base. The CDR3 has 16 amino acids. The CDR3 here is CASSLDRASWNTEAFF. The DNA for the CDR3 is TGTGCCAGCAGCTTGGACAGGGCAAGTTGGAACACTGAAGCTTTCTTT. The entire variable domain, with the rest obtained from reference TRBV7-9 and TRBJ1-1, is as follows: DTGVSQNPRHKITKRGQNVTFRCDPISEHNRLYWYRQTLGQGPEFLTYFQNEAQLEKSRLLSDRFSAERPKGSFSTLEIQRTEQGDSAMYLCASSLDRASWNTEAFFGQGTRLTVV.

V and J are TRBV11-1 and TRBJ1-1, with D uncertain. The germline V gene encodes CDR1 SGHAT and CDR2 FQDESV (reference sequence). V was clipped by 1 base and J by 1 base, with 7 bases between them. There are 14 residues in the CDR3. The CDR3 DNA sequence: TGTGCCAGCAGCTTAGGTCTAGAGAACACTGAAGCTTTCTTT. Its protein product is CASSLGLENTEAFF.

CDR3 loop: CASSSGTGVSGNTIYF. CDR3 sequence (DNA): TGTGCCAGCAGTTCGGGGACAGGGGTCTCTGGAAACACCATATATTTT. The chain couples TRBV6-5 to TRBJ1-3; 10 bases map to TRBD1. Germline V gene data show CDR1 as MNHEY and CDR2 as SVGAGI. CDR3 length: 16 residues. J was trimmed by 0 bases and V by 4 bases; bases with no gene match: 3.

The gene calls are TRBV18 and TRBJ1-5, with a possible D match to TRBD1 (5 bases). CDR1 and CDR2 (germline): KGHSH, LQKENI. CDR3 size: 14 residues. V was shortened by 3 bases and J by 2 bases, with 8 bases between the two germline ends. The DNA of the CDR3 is TGTGCCAGCTCACCCGGGGGAGGCAATCAGCCCCAGCATTTT. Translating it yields CASSPGGGNQPQHF.

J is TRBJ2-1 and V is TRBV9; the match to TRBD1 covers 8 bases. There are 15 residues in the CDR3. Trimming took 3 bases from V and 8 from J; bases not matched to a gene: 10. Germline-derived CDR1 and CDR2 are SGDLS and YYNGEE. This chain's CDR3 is CASSGQGAGLDEQFF. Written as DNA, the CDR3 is TGTGCCAGCAGCGGTCAGGGGGCGGGTTTGGATGAGCAGTTCTTC.

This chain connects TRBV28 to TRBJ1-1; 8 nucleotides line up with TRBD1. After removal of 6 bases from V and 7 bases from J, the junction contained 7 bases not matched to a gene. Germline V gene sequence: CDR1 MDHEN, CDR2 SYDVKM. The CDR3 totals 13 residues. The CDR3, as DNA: TGTGCCAGCAGGTGGACAGGGTCTTATGAAGCTTTCTTT. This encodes CASRWTGSYEAFF.

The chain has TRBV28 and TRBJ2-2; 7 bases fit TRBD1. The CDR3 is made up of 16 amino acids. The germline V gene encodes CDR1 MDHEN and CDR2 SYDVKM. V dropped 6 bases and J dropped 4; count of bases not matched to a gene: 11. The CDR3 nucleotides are TGTGCCAGCAGCCCCCGACAGGGCTTAGGCACCGGGGAGCTGTTTTTT. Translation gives CASSPRQGLGTGELFF.

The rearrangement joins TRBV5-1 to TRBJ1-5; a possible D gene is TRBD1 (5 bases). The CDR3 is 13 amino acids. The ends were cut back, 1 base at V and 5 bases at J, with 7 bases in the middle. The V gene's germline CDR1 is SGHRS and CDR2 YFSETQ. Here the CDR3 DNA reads TGCGCCAGCAGCTTGCAAGGGGATCAGCCCCAGCATTTT. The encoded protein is CASSLQGDQPQHF. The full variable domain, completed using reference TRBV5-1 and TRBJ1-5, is KAGVTQTPRYLIKTRGQQVTLSCSPISGHRSVSWYQQTPGQGLQFLFEYFSETQRNKGNFPGRFSGRQFSNSRSEMNVSTLELGDSALYLCASSLQGDQPQHFGDGTRLSIL.

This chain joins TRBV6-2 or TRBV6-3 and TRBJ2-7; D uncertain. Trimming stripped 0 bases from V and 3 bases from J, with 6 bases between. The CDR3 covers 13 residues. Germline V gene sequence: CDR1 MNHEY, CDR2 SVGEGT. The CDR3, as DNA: TGTGCCAGCAGTTACTCGCGCGGCTACGAGCAGTACTTC. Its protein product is CASSYSRGYEQYF.

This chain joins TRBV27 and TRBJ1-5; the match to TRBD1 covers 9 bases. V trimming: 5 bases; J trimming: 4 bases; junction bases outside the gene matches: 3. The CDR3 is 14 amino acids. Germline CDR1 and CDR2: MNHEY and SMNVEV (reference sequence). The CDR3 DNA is TGTGCCAGCAGTCCCGGGACAGGGAATCAGCCCCAGCATTTT. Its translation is CASSPGTGNQPQHF.

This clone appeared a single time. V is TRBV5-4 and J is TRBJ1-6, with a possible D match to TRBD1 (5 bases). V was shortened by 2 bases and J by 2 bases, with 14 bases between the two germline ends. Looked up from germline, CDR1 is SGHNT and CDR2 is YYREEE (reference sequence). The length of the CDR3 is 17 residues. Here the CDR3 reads CASSFLSGGPYNSPLHF. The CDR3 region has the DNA TGTGCCAGCAGCTTTCTAAGCGGGGGACCCTATAATTCACCCCTCCACTTT.

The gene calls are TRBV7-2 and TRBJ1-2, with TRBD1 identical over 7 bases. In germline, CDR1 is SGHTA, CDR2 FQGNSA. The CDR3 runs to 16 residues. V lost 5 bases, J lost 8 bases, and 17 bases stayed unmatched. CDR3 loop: CASSLTSGQAGRGYTF. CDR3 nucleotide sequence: TGTGCCAGCAGCCTAACCAGCGGACAGGCCGGTAGAGGCTACACCTTC.

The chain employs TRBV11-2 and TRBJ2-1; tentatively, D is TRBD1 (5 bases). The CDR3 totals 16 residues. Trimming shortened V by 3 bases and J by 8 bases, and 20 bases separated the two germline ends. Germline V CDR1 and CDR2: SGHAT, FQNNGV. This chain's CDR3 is CASSFHPYRRGDEQFF. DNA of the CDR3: TGTGCCAGCAGCTTCCACCCCTACCGAAGGGGCGATGAGCAGTTCTTC.

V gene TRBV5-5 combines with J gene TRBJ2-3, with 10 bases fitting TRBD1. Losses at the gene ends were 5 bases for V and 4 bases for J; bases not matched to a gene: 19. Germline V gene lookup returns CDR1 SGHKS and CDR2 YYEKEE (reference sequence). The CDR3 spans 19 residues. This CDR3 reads CASRGSDRGLISPPDTQYF. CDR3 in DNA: TGTGCCAGCAGGGGCTCAGACAGGGGGCTCATCTCACCCCCAGATACGCAGTATTTT.

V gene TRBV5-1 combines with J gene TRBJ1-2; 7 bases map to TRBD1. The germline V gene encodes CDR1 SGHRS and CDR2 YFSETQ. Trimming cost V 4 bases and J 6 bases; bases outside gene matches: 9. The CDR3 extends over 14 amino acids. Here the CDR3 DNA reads TGCGCCAGCAGCGTAGGGACAGCCCAGGATGGCTACACCTTC. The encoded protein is CASSVGTAQDGYTF. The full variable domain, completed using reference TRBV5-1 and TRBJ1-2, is KAGVTQTPRYLIKTRGQQVTLSCSPISGHRSVSWYQQTPGQGLQFLFEYFSETQRNKGNFPGRFSGRQFSNSRSEMNVSTLELGDSALYLCASSVGTAQDGYTFGSGTRLTVV.

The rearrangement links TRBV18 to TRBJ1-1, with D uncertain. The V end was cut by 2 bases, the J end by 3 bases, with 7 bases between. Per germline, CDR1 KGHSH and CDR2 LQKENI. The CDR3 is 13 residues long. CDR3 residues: CASSPMADTEAFF. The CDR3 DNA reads TGTGCCAGCTCACCAATGGCAGACACTGAAGCTTTCTTT.

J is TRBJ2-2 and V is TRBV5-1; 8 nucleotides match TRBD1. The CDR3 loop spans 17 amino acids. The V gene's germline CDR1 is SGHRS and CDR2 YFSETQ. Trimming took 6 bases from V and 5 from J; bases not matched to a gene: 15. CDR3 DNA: TGCGCCAGCAATGCCCTGGGCCTTCAGGGGGCGACCGGGGAGCTGTTTTTT. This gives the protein CASNALGLQGATGELFF. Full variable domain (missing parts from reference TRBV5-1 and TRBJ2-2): KAGVTQTPRYLIKTRGQQVTLSCSPISGHRSVSWYQQTPGQGLQFLFEYFSETQRNKGNFPGRFSGRQFSNSRSEMNVSTLELGDSALYLCASNALGLQGATGELFFGEGSRLTVL.

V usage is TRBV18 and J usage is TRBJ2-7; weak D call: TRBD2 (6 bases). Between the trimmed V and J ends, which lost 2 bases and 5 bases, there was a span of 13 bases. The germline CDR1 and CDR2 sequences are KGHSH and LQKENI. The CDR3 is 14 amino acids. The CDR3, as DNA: TGTGCCAGCTCACCATCGGGGGACGTCAACGAGCAGTACTTC. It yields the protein CASSPSGDVNEQYF.

CDR3 DNA: TGTGCCAGCAGCCACCCCGGGACTAGCACCTACAATGAGCAGTTCTTC. It encodes CASSHPGTSTYNEQFF. The chain carries TRBV7-6 and TRBJ2-1; 9 bases match TRBD2. CDR1 is SGHVS and CDR2 is FNYEAQ in the germline V gene. The V and J ends lost 5 bases and 2 bases, in that order; junction bases with no gene match: 7. The CDR3 runs 16 residues.

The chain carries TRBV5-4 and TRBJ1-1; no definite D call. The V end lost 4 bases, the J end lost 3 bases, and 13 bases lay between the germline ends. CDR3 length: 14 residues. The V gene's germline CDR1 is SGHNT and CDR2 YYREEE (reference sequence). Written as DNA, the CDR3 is TGTGCCAGCAGCCCCCAGGACGGGGACACTGAAGCTTTCTTT. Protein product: CASSPQDGDTEAFF.